This TCR beta chain was obtained from a study of T cells in Graves' hyperthyroidism and ophthalmopathy (dated by TCRdb to the late 2010s). Study-wide context: Peripheral blood was collected at initial diagnosis, before any treatment. TCR V-J signatures able to tell the groups apart were searched for in a discovery cohort of more than 90 patients, of whom 43 had Graves' ophthalmopathy and 57 had stable Graves' hyperthyroidism. Whether ophthalmopathy could be predicted prospectively was tested in an independent validation cohort made up of 18 to 20 hyperthyroidism patients plus 17 patients who later progressed to ophthalmopathy. The 95 to 100 discovery patients were divided at random into training and test sets in a 7:3 ratio. The study also compared thyroid tissue and blood T-cell repertoires from 6 or 7 Graves' hyperthyroidism patients. After blood sampling, hyperthyroidism patients were treated with methimazole at a starting dose of 30 mg daily, and ophthalmopathy patients were treated with high-dose intravenous methylprednisolone. According to the paper, TCR Vbeta CDR3 sequencing was carried out on 135 peripheral blood samples, which came from 40 to 45 ophthalmopathy, fewer than 80 hyperthyroidism and around 17 progressor patients. Overall study outcomes, separate from this receptor: In cross-validation, a model built on a 13 V-J signature told ophthalmopathy apart from stable hyperthyroidism with under 90% sensitivity and approximately 81% specificity, and in testing the same model reached 80%/75%. In validation, the model predicted progression to ophthalmopathy with 65% to 71% sensitivity and 72% to 85% specificity, a median of 6.5 months before onset. No statistical method was used to fix the sample size in advance, and group allocation was not hidden from the investigators. Most expanded thyroid clonotypes (frequency above 0.001) were also detected in blood, a finding suggesting that blood repertoires may reflect thyroid immune responses.

Ophthalmopathy patients had moderately to severely active disease, with a Clinical Activity Score of 3 or more, a NOSPECS grade of 4 or more, and a disease duration of less than 3 months. Exclusion was applied to patients with uncontrolled infections, other autoimmune diseases, pregnancy or lactation. Diagnoses were established on the basis of clinical symptoms, serum thyroxine and TRAb, thyroid ultrasound, and orbital computed tomography. Ficoll-Paque density gradient centrifugation was used to isolate PBMCs from approximately 10 ml of fresh peripheral blood. Trizol reagent was used to extract total RNA, and RNA quality was then checked on an Agilent 2100 Bioanalyzer. Many counts were recorded for this clonotype. Its antigen target is currently unknown. No much larger clone exists at a distance of one base, and base qualities are not known. TCR beta CDR3 regions were amplified from RNA transcripts. A first-round RT-PCR of the TCR CDR3 used the HTBI primer set with the Qiagen OneStep RT-PCR kit. A second multiplex PCR round built the libraries, followed by size selection and purification. Libraries were sequenced paired-end with 100 bp reads on an Illumina HiSeq2000. Under the source paper's analysis protocol: SOAPnuke was used to process the raw data, removing reads that contained adapters or uncalled bases, had a mean Phred below 15, or lacked an exact match to the constant primer or identifier. COPE v1.2.5 was used to merge the high-quality paired reads, and each unique nucleotide sequence was defined as a clonotype. Clonotypes were aligned to IMGT TRBV, TRBD and TRBJ reference segments using MiTCR v1.1. Analysis was restricted to V-J combinations with a frequency above 0.0001, which covered about 99% of repertoires. The TCS score was defined as F50 (clonal expansion) divided by E x V (chaos), with BLOSUM62-based TCRdist calculated between CDR3 peptides within each V-J. Welch's t-statistics and random forest reduced fewer than 600 V-J features to 10 to 15, which were used in a naive Bayes classifier (R e1071). TCRdb reran the public reads through fastp at Q25 and MiXCR, keeping productive beta chains. One record per CDR3 amino acid sequence lists the most common genes and DNA. The V and J calls shown here were made by TCRdb, not taken from the authors' results. The sample includes 300,000 to 400,000 distinct CDR3 sequences, with under 20% observed a single time. In total, the top ten clones hold about 38% of the sample.

This TCR was sampled from a man between 18 and 29 years old with Graves' ophthalmopathy. Source material: blood.

The nucleotide sequence is given as TGTGCCAGCAGCTTACCGCTAGCGGGGGTGAGCACAGATACGCAGTATTTT. It translates as CASSLPLAGVSTDTQYF. The chain links TRBV7-9 with TRBJ2-3; TRBD2 aligns with 10 central bases. The CDR3 goes from the cysteine to the phenylalanine over 17 residues. The sequence is cut down to CDR3 DNA, 51 bases in frame from base 1. The germline V gene (reference sequence) provides CDR1 SEHNR and CDR2 FQNEAQ. Trimming accounts for 2 bases at V and 0 bases at J, while the number of junction bases matched to no gene is 5.